This TCR beta chain is drawn from a study of vaccination and CD4 T cells after COVID-19 (dated by TCRdb to between 2021 and 2024). Regarding the study in general: SARS-CoV-2 positivity had been established in the convalescent patients by nasal swab PCR, and mild disease was recorded in eight to ten of these patients and severe disease in one. Post-COVID blood samples were collected from convalescent patients a median of roughly 100 days after diagnosis, with a range of about 30 to 170 days. Post-vaccine blood samples were taken a median of approximately 70 days after the second vaccine dose, with a range of 14 to 241 days. The cultures were stimulated with overlapping spike peptide pools from SARS-CoV-2 and from the common cold coronaviruses HCoV-NL63, HCoV-OC43 and HCoV-229E. In 10 COVID-19 convalescent patients and a handful of infection-naive healthy vaccine recipients, the spike-specific CD4+ TCR repertoire before mRNA vaccination was compared with the repertoire after mRNA vaccination. In control cultures, a CEFX viral epitope pool was used as positive control, an HIV-1 Nef peptide pool was used as negative control, or no peptide was added. The convalescent cohort included six males and four females, with two Hispanic individuals, seven Caucasians, two Asians and one multiracial person. Participants got two doses of the Pfizer-BioNTech BNT162b2 vaccine (n=8) or two doses of the Moderna mRNA-1273 vaccine (n=2). Overall study outcomes, separate from this receptor: In convalescent patients, a median roughly 85% of post-vaccine SARS-CoV-2-reactive clones were detected only after vaccination, suggesting vaccine-specific priming. The study included relatively few convalescent patients and did not analyze early timepoints after natural infection. Of the vaccine-specific clones found in convalescent patients, nearly all (304 of 307) were mono-reactive for SARS-CoV-2 spike instead of being cross-reactive with common cold coronaviruses. The median number of SARS-CoV-2-reactive clonotypes rose from fewer than 25 after infection to roughly 38 after vaccination, but the change was not significant.

According to the germline V gene (reference sequence), CDR1 reads SEHNR and CDR2 reads FQNEAQ. V and J are truncated by 5 bases and 3 bases respectively, leaving an intervening sequence of 4 bases. The CDR3, cysteine through phenylalanine, is 11 amino acids long. Solely the CDR3 DNA is kept, with 33 bases framed from the first base. The treatment or condition label, as the study defines it: roughly 10-day PBMC culture with coronavirus spike peptide pools or control peptides (ViraFEST assay). The ViraFEST assay, used in the study, expanded antigen-specific T cells with peptide pools and then identified the expanded clonotypes through TCR sequencing. The convalescent patients' positive SARS-CoV-2 PCR tests were from March to December 2020, which was before the Alpha, Beta and Delta variants emerged in the United States. Under 2.5 million PBMCs per well were cultured in IMDM with roughly 5% human AB serum and approximately 10 IU/ml IL-2, plus 10 ug/ml peptide pools. Half of the culture medium was replaced with fresh IL-2-containing medium on days 3 and 7. CD4+ T cells were isolated after approximately eleven days of culture through negative selection using the EasySep CD4+ T cell isolation kit. PBMCs were separated from whole blood using Ficoll-Paque Plus gradient centrifugation and then either used fresh or cryopreserved at -140C. Culture conditions were generally each tested in triplicate wells.

Notes on this clonotype: Its recognized antigen is unknown. One base away there is no much larger clone; base qualities are not given.

The library was produced with PCR. TCR sequencing of DNA from cultured CD4+ T cells used the Oncomine TCR Beta short-read assay at the Johns Hopkins FTIC core. The QIAamp micro DNA kit was used to extract genomic DNA from the cultured CD4+ T cells. Oncomine TCR Beta libraries made from cultured CD4+ T cells were pooled using unique dual indexes and sequenced on an Illumina iSeq 100. The original methods were these. Non-productive sequences were removed, and CDR3s not starting with C, not ending with F or W, or shorter than 7 amino acids were discarded. The MANAFEST web application was used to identify antigen-specific clonotypes by comparing peptide-stimulated wells against reference wells and other culture wells. To be called positive, a clone needed an FDR below 0.05, an odds ratio above 5, and a productive frequency above 0.1% in at least two of three replicate wells. A clonotype counted as cross-reactive if it showed significant expansion both in the SARS-CoV-2 spike wells and in at least one common cold coronavirus spike condition. Using R version 3.6.1, CDR3 homology was evaluated through Levenshtein distances (stringdist) along with unrooted phylogenetic trees (ape). TCRdb took the public reads, trimmed them with fastp at Q25, ran MiXCR for clone calling and kept in-frame beta chains. When rows share a CDR3 protein, they turn into one entry using the most common DNA and genes. For this entry, the V and J calls and clone size follow TCRdb and not the study's own pipeline. Present in this sample are around 15,000 distinct CDR3 sequences, approximately 73% of which were seen just once. The ten largest make up approximately 11% of the sample.

The chain is encoded by TRBV7-9 joined to TRBJ1-1; the D gene cannot be named for sure. This TCR was recovered from a human donor who had recovered from COVID-19. The sequenced material came from CD4+ T cells from blood, cultured in vitro. The bases read TGTGCCAGCAGCCGAGACACTGAAGCTTTCTTT. Its protein is CASSRDTEAFF.